This TCR beta chain was profiled in a study of regulatory T cells in long-lasting Graves disease. Building of the TCR beta libraries involved iRepertoire HTBI primers and Arm-PCR of CDR3 regions. TCRdb re-called the multiplex PCR reads with MiXCR, one entry per CDR3 protein. The table shows around 300,000 distinct CDR3 sequences, with under 25% occurring only once. The V gene end was trimmed by 3 bases and the J gene end by 6 bases; junction bases not matched to a gene: 4. The CDR3 length is 13 residues. Germline V CDR1 and CDR2: SNHLY, FYNNEI. Ten or more counts support this clonotype. Time point of the sample: persistent/refractory GD, antithyroid drugs over 5 years with positive TRAb. TCR sequences were obtained from RNA taken from PBMCs.

This chain joins TRBV2 and TRBJ2-7, with 8 bases aligning to TRBD2. This TCR was recovered from a female donor with Graves disease. This specimen was peripheral blood mononuclear cells (PBMCs), taken when the disease was refractory, from a patient treated with antithyroid drugs. CDR3 DNA sequence: TGTGCCAGCAGTGAGGTCGGGGGGGGCGAGCAGTACTTC. Protein: CASSEVGGGEQYF.